The rows below give T cell receptor beta chains drawn from one sample of a study of cytomegalovirus exposure and HLA in healthy donors. The data were produced by immunoSEQ multiplex PCR, yet TCRdb's version contains in-frame clones alone and is incomplete. The table records around 150,000 clones, over 70% of them present only once. Specimen: PBMCs. The source is a male donor in good health and CMV-seropositive. Both conserved end residues are part of each CDR3. A D gene is named only where the DNA matches it firmly. Clone size is given for some rows only: seen once, a few or many times, or a class if the clone is expanded.

TRBJ2-1 | - | TRBV13 | TRBD2 | TGTGCCAGCAGCTCCCCGAGTCCAGCGGGGGCCCTCATCCCGCTATACAATGAGCAGTTCTTC | CASSSPSPAGALIPLYNEQFF
TRBJ2-5 | - | TRBV6-1 | - | TGTGCCAGCAGTGTCTCCCTCCGCCCACTTAACTTC | CASSVSLRPLNF
TRBJ2-7 | once | TRBV5-1 | TRBD1 | TGCGCCAGCAGCGTCTCCTGGACAGGTAATATTAGGGAGCAGTACTTC | CASSVSWTGNIREQYF
TRBJ2-7 | - | TRBV20-1 | - | TGCAGTGCTGGGAGGGGGGAGCAGTACTTC | CSAGRGEQYF
TRBJ2-7 | - | TRBV5-4 | TRBD1 | TGTGCCAGCAGCTATACCGGGACAGGGGACGAGCAGTACTTC | CASSYTGTGDEQYF
TRBJ2-3 | - | TRBV2 | - | TGTGCCAGCAAATACCGGGACAAACTCACAGATACGCAGTATTTT | CASKYRDKLTDTQYF
TRBJ2-3 | - | TRBV13 | - | TGTGCCAGCAGCCCCCTAGATACGCAGTATTTT | CASSPLDTQYF
TRBJ1-6 | few | TRBV7-6 | - | TGTGCCAGCAGCCCCCGGGGCAGGGGTTTTTATAATTCACCCCTCCACTTT | CASSPRGRGFYNSPLHF
TRBJ1-2 | few | TRBV4-2 | - | TGTGCCAGCAGCCAAGTACTGGTATACTATGGCTACACCTTC | CASSQVLVYYGYTF
TRBJ1-2 | - | TRBV6-6 | TRBD1 | TGTGCCAGCAGCCCAAACGACAGGGGAGGCTACACCTTC | CASSPNDRGGYTF
TRBJ1-5 | once | TRBV21-1 | - | TGTGCCAGCAGCACGAAGGACAGGGACGAAGGCAATCAGCCCCAGCATTTT | CASSTKDRDEGNQPQHF
TRBJ2-7 | once | TRBV25-1 | TRBD1 | TGTGCCAGCAGTCTCGACAGGGGCGCTTACGAGCAGTACTTC | CASSLDRGAYEQYF
TRBJ2-2 | - | TRBV30 | TRBD1 | TGTGCCTGGAGTTGGGACAGGGCCGGGGAGCTGTTTTTT | CAWSWDRAGELFF
TRBJ1-2 | few | TRBV6-5 | - | TGTGCCAGCAGCCGAGAGGGCGGGGGAACTAATGGCTACACCTTC | CASSREGGGTNGYTF
TRBJ1-1 | - | TRBV5-1 | - | TGCGCCAGCAGCTTGAGTCTAGGGGCGGCGGACACTGAAGCTTTCTTT | CASSLSLGAADTEAFF
TRBJ1-1 | - | TRBV6-5 | TRBD1 | TGTGCCAGCAGTTACTCGACAGGGGCCCGAGGCTCTGAAGCTTTCTTT | CASSYSTGARGSEAFF
TRBJ2-1 | - | TRBV7-3 | TRBD2 | TGTGCCAGCAGCTTAATAAGCGGGGGAGGCGGTGAGCAGTTCTTC | CASSLISGGGGEQFF
TRBJ2-7 | - | TRBV5-4 | TRBD2 | TGTGCCAGCAGCTTGTATAGCGGGGGGGCCCACGAGCAGTACTTC | CASSLYSGGAHEQYF
TRBJ2-3 | - | TRBV9 | - | TGTGCCAGCAGCCATGGGGAGGTTCCGCAGTATTTT | CASSHGEVPQYF
TRBJ2-3 | - | TRBV5-6 | - | TGTGCCAGCAGCTTGAAGAGTTCGCGGGATACGCAGTATTTT | CASSLKSSRDTQYF
TRBJ2-1 | - | TRBV4-1 | - | TGCGCCAGCAGCCACCCCGGGGGGCTACGGAATGAGCAGTTCTTC | CASSHPGGLRNEQFF
TRBJ2-3 | - | TRBV7-2 | - | TGTGCCAGCAGCCCGGGGTTGAGCACAGATACGCAGTATTTT | CASSPGLSTDTQYF
TRBJ1-5 | - | TRBV6-1 | TRBD1 | TGTGCCAGCAGTCTGCAGGGGGCTAACAATCAGCCCCAGCATTTT | CASSLQGANNQPQHF
TRBJ1-1 | - | TRBV6-6 | - | TGTGCCAGCAGAATACAGGGATGGAACACTGAAGCTTTCTTT | CASRIQGWNTEAFF
TRBJ2-7 | - | TRBV9 | TRBD2 | TGTGCCAGCAGCGGAAGCGGGGGGGCGTACGAGCAGTACTTC | CASSGSGGAYEQYF
TRBJ1-5 | - | TRBV6-1 | - | TGTGCCAGCCAGAACAGGGACTATAGCAATCAGCCCCAGCATTTT | CASQNRDYSNQPQHF
TRBJ2-2 | - | TRBV30 | - | TGTGCCTGGAGTGTACCTTCCAGGGATTCCGGGGAGCTGTTTTTT | CAWSVPSRDSGELFF
TRBJ2-1 | once | TRBV9 | TRBD1 | TGTGCCAGCAGCCCCGACAGGGTGGGCAATGAGCAGTTCTTC | CASSPDRVGNEQFF
TRBJ1-3 | once | TRBV5-4 | TRBD1 | TGTGCCAGCAGCTGGGGACAGGGGGTTGCTGGAAACACCATATATTTT | CASSWGQGVAGNTIYF
TRBJ1-1 | few | TRBV6-5 | - | TGTGCCAGCAGCATCAGTTCCATGAACACTGAAGCTTTCTTT | CASSISSMNTEAFF
TRBJ2-1 | - | TRBV5-1 | - | TGCGCCAGCAGCTTGGTCCTGGGGGGGCCGATCAATGAGCAGTTCTTC | CASSLVLGGPINEQFF
TRBJ1-3 | - | TRBV7-8 | - | TGTGCCAGCAGCTTCGGGCAGGGGTCTGGAAACACCATATATTTT | CASSFGQGSGNTIYF
TRBJ1-6 | - | TRBV6-5 | - | TGTGCCAGCAGTTTATCCGGGGGGGCGCCGGTTTCACCCCTCCACTTT | CASSLSGGAPVSPLHF
TRBJ1-4 | - | TRBV5-1 | TRBD1 | TGCGCCAGCAGCCTCACGGCGGGGACAGGGGGGGATGAACTGTTTTTT | CASSLTAGTGGDELFF
TRBJ1-3 | few | TRBV11-2 | TRBD1 | TGTGCCAGCAGCTTAAACGCAGGGGGCTCTGAGGACACCATATATTTT | CASSLNAGGSEDTIYF
TRBJ1-1 | medium-sized | TRBV4-1 | - | TGCGCCAGCAGCCCTCATGAGGGCACTGAAGCTTTCTTT | CASSPHEGTEAFF
TRBJ2-2 | once | TRBV5-1 | - | TGCGCCAGCAGCTTGGCCGCTACAGTCGGGGCCGGGGAGCTGTTTTTT | CASSLAATVGAGELFF
TRBJ1-2 | - | TRBV18 | - | TGTGCCAGCTCACCATCCAACCATTCAGGGGAATCAAGTTATGGCTACACCTTC | CASSPSNHSGESSYGYTF
TRBJ1-1 | - | TRBV7-8 | - | TGTGCCAGCAGCTACTATAACTTGAAGGGGGGGAAGAACACTGAAGCTTTCTTT | CASSYYNLKGGKNTEAFF
TRBJ1-3 | - | TRBV18 | TRBD1 | TGTGCCAGCTCAGGCTCGACAGGGGGAGTTCCCTCTGGAAACACCATATATTTT | CASSGSTGGVPSGNTIYF
TRBJ1-2 | few | TRBV6-1 | TRBD1 | TGTGCCAGCAGTGGTGGACAGGGGGCTTTAGGCTATGGCTACACCTTC | CASSGGQGALGYGYTF
TRBJ2-7 | - | TRBV5-4 | - | TGTGCCAGCAGCAGGATGACAGGGGAGGGCTACGAGCAGTACTTC | CASSRMTGEGYEQYF
TRBJ2-7 | - | TRBV25-1 | - | TGTGCCAGCAGTCCCCTCGCGAGCTCCTACGAGCAGTACTTC | CASSPLASSYEQYF
TRBJ1-5 | - | TRBV19 | - | TGTGCCAGTAACGACAGTCCAAGCAATCAGCCCCAGCATTTT | CASNDSPSNQPQHF
TRBJ1-2 | - | TRBV12-5 | - | TGTGCTAGTGGTTTTTGGCTCGGACAGCAATCTTCTAACTATGGCTACACCTTC | CASGFWLGQQSSNYGYTF
TRBJ1-2 | - | TRBV7-2 | - | TGTGCCAGCAGCTTTACACAGGGTACCGGGGGCTACACCTTC | CASSFTQGTGGYTF